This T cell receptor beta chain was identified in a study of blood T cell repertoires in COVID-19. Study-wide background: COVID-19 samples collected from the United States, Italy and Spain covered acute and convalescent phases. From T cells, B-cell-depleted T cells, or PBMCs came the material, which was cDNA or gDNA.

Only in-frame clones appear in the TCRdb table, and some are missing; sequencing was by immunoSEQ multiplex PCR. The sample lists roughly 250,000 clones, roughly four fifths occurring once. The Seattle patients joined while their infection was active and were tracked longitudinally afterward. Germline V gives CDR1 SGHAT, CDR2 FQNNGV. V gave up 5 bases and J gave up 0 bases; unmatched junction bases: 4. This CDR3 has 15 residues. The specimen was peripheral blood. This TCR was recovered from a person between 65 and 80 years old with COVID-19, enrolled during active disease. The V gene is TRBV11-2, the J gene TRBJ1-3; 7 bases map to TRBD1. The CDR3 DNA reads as TGTGCCAGCAGCCCTACAGGGGTCTCTGGAAACACCATATATTTT. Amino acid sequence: CASSPTGVSGNTIYF.